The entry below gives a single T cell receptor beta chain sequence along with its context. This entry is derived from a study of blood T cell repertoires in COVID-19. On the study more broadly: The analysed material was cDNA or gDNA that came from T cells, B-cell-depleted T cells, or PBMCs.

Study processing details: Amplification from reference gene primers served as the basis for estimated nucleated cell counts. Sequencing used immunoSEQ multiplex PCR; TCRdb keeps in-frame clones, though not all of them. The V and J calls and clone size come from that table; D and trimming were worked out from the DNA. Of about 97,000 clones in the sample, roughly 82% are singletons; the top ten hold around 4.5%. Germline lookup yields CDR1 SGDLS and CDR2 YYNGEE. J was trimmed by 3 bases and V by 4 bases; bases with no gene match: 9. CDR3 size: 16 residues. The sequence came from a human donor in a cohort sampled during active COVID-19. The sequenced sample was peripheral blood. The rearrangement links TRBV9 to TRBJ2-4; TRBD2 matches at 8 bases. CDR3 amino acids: CASSQMAGGFKNIQYF. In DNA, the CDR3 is TGTGCCAGCAGCCAGATGGCGGGGGGCTTCAAAAACATTCAGTACTTC.